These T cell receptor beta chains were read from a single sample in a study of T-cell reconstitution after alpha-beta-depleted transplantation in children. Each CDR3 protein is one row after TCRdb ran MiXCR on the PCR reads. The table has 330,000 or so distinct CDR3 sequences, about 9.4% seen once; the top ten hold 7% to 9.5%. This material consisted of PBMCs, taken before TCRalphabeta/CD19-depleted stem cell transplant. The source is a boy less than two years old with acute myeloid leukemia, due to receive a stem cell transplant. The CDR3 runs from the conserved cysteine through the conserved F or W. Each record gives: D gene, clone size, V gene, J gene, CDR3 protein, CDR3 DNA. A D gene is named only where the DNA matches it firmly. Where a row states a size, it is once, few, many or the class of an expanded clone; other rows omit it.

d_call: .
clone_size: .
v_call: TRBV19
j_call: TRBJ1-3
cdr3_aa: CASTESHSGNTIYF
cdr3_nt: TGTGCCAGTACAGAGTCTCACTCTGGAAACACCATATATTTT

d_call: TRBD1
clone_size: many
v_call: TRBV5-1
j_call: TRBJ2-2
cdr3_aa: CASSFGQGGNTGELFF
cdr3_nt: TGCGCCAGCAGCTTCGGACAGGGGGGGAACACCGGGGAGCTGTTTTTT

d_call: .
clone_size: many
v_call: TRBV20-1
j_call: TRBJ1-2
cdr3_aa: CSARGQTTNYGYTF
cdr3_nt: TGCAGTGCTAGAGGACAGACAACTAACTATGGCTACACCTTC

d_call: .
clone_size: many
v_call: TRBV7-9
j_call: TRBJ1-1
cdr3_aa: CASSWPLPTEAFF
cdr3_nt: TGTGCCAGCAGCTGGCCCCTCCCCACTGAAGCTTTCTTT

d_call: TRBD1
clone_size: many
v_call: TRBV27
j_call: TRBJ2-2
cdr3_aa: CASTPGQGFPGELFF
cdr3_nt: TGTGCCAGCACTCCGGGACAGGGTTTCCCCGGGGAGCTGTTTTTT

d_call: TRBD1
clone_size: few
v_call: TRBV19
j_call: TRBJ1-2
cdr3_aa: CASSIQGADGYTF
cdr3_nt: TGTGCCAGTAGTATCCAGGGGGCGGATGGCTACACCTTC

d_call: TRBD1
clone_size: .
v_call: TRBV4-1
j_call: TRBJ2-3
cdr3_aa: CASSLQGARTDTQYF
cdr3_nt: TGCGCCAGCAGCCTACAGGGGGCGCGAACAGATACGCAGTATTTT

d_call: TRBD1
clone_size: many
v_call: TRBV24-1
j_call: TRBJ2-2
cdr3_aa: CATSDLRTGVAGELFF
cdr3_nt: TGTGCCACCAGTGATTTGCGAACAGGGGTCGCCGGGGAGCTGTTTTTT

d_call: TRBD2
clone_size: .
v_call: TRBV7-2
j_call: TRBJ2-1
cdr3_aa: CASSLAPGLAGFNEQFF
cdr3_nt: TGTGCCAGCAGCTTAGCTCCGGGACTAGCGGGTTTTAATGAGCAGTTCTTC

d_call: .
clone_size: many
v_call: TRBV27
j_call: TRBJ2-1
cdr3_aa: CASSFSGDTYNEQFF
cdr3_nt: TGTGCCAGCAGTTTCTCTGGCGATACCTACAATGAGCAGTTCTTC

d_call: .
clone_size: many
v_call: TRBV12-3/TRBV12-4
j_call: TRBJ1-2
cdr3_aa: CASSIQGFYGYTF
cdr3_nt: TGTGCCAGCAGTATACAGGGCTTCTATGGCTACACCTTC

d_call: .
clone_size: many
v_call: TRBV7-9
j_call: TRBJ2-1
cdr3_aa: CASSLARVHEQFF
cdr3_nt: TGTGCCAGCAGCTTGGCCAGGGTGCATGAGCAGTTCTTC

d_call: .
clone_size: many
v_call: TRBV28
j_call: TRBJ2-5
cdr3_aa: CASSLGSGETQYF
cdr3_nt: TGTGCCAGCAGTTTAGGATCGGGGGAGACCCAGTACTTC

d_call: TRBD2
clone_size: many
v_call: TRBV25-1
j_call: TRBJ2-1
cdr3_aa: CASQRPGGIYNEQFF
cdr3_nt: TGTGCCAGCCAGAGGCCGGGAGGGATTTACAATGAGCAGTTCTTC

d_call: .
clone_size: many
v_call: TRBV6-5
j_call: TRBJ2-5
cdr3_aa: CASSYRGSAGPETHYF
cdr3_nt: TGTGCCAGCAGTTACAGGGGTAGCGCGGGTCCGGAGACCCACTACTTC

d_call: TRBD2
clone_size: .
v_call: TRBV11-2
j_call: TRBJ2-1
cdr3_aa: CASSLDRRLAGLTYNDQFF
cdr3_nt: TGTGCCAGCAGCTTAGATCGTCGACTAGCGGGGTTAACCTACAATGACCAGTTCTTC

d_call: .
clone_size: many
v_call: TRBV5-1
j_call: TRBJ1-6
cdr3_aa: CASRRDTLYNSPLHF
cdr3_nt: TGCGCCAGCCGCCGGGACACCCTATATAATTCACCCCTCCACTTT

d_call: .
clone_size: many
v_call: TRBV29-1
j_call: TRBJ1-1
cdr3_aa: CSVLPGPGEAFF
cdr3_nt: TGCAGCGTCCTACCGGGACCCGGAGAAGCTTTCTTT

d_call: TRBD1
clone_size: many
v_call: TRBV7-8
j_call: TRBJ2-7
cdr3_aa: CASSPGGQGRRYEQYF
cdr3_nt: TGTGCCAGCAGCCCCGGGGGACAGGGAAGGAGATACGAGCAGTACTTC

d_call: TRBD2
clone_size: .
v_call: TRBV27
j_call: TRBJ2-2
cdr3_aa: CASTRGLAGAGELFF
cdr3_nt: TGTGCCAGCACCCGCGGACTAGCGGGAGCCGGGGAGCTGTTTTTT

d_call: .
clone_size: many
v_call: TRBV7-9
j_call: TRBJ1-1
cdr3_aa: CASSLGMGETEAFF
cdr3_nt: TGTGCCAGCAGCTTAGGTATGGGTGAGACTGAAGCTTTCTTT

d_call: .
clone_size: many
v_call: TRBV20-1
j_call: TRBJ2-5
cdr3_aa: CSAMDSPQETQYF
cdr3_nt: TGCAGTGCGATGGATAGTCCCCAAGAGACCCAGTACTTC

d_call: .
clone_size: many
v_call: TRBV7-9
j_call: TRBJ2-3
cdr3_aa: CASSLLNTPYF
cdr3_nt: TGTGCCAGCAGCTTACTGAATACGCCGTATTTT

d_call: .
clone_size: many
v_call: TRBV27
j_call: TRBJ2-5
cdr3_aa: CASSLTAQGRRQETQYF
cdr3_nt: TGTGCCAGCAGTTTAACGGCGCAGGGACGGAGGCAAGAGACCCAGTACTTC

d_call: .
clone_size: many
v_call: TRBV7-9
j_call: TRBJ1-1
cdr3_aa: CASGIAGSGTEAFF
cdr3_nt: TGTGCCAGCGGTATTGCTGGGAGTGGGACTGAAGCTTTCTTT

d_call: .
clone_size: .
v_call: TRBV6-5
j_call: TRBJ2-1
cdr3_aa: CASSYSYGDENEQFF
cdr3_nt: TGTGCCAGCAGTTACTCTTACGGGGACGAGAATGAGCAGTTCTTC

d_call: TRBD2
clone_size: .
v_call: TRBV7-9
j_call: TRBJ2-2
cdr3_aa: CASSSLETSGGTNTGELFF
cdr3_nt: TGTGCCAGCAGCAGCTTGGAGACTAGCGGGGGAACGAACACCGGGGAGCTGTTTTTT

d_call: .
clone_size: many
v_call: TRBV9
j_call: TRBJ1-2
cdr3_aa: CASSKQGVEGGYGYTF
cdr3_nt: TGTGCCAGCAGCAAACAAGGGGTAGAGGGGGGCTATGGCTACACCTTC

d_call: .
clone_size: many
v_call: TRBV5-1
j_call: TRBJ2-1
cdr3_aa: CASSHRVGPQFF
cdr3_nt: TGCGCCAGCAGCCATCGAGTGGGACCACAGTTCTTC

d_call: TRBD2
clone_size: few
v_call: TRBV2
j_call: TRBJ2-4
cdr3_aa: CASSLSGGGENIQYF
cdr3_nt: TGTGCCAGCAGCCTGAGCGGGGGGGGGGAAAACATTCAGTACTTC

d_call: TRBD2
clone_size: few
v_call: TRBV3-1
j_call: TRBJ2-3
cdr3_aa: CASSRGTGGLAGTDTQYF
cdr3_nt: TGTGCCAGCAGCCGAGGCACGGGCGGACTAGCAGGTACAGATACGCAGTATTTT

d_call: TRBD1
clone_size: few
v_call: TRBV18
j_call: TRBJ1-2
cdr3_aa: CASSQQGVYGYTF
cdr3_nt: TGTGCCAGCTCACAACAGGGGGTTTATGGCTACACCTTC

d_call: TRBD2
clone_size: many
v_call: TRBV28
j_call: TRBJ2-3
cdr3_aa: CASSLTGTGTSGTDTQYF
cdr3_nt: TGTGCCAGCAGCCTGACAGGGACCGGGACTAGCGGCACAGATACGCAGTATTTT

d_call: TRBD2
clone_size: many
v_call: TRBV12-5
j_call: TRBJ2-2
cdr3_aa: CASGLVSPGGLANTGELFF
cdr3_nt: TGTGCTAGTGGTTTGGTATCCCCCGGTGGACTAGCCAACACCGGGGAGCTGTTTTTT

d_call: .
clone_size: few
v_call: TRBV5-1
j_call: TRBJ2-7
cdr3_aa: CASSKGRSSYEQYF
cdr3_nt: TGCGCCAGCAGCAAAGGGCGGAGCTCCTACGAGCAGTACTTC

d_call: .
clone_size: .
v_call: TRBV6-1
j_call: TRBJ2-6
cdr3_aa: CASSTFRWANVLTF
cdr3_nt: TGTGCCAGCAGTACCTTTAGGTGGGCCAACGTCCTGACTTTC

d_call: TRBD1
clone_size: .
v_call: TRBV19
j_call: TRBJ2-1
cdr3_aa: CASSLFLDRPFNEQFF
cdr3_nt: TGTGCCAGTAGTCTCTTCTTGGACAGGCCCTTCAATGAGCAGTTCTTC

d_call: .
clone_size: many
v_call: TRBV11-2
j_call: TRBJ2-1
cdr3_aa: CASSTQRAHNEQFF
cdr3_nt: TGTGCCAGCAGCACCCAGCGGGCCCACAATGAGCAGTTCTTC

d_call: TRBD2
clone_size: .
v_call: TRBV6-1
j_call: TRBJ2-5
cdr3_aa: CASSDLAEETQYF
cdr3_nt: TGTGCCAGCAGTGATCTAGCGGAAGAGACCCAGTACTTC

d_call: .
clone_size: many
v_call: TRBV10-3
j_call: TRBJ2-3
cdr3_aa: CAISESGELTDTQYF
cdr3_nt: TGTGCCATCAGTGAGTCTGGGGAACTCACAGATACGCAGTATTTT

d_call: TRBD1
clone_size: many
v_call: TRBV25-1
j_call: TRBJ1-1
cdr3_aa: CASSERGQGDTEAFF
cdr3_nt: TGTGCCAGCAGTGAACGGGGTCAGGGGGACACTGAAGCTTTCTTT

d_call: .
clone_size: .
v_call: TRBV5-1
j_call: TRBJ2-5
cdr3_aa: CASSSPPDCKQTQYF
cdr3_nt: TGCGCCAGCAGCTCTCCTCCGGACTGCAAACAGACCCAGTACTTC

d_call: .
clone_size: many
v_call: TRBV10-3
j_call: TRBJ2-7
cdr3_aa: CAISGENEQYF
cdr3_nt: TGTGCCATCAGTGGTGAAAACGAGCAGTACTTC

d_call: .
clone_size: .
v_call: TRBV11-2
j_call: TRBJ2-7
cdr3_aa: CASSPSGVEQYF
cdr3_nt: TGTGCCAGCAGCCCCTCAGGGGTCGAGCAGTACTTC

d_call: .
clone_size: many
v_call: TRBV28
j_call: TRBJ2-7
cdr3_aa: CASHGTKGSYEQYF
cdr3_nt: TGTGCCAGCCACGGGACCAAGGGCTCCTACGAGCAGTACTTC

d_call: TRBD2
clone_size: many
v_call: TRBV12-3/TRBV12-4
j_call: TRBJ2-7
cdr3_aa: CASRVAGSYEQYF
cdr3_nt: TGTGCCAGCAGGGTAGCGGGTTCCTACGAGCAGTACTTC

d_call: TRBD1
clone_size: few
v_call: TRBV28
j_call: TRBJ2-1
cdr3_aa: CASRITGTGYNEQFF
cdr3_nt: TGTGCCAGCAGAATTACCGGGACAGGGTACAATGAGCAGTTCTTC

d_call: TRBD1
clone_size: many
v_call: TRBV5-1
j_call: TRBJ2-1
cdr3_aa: CASSKDRDNEQFF
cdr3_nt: TGCGCCAGCAGCAAGGACAGGGACAATGAGCAGTTCTTC

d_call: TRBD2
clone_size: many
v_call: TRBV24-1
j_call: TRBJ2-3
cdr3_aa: CATSDLTSGFTDTQYF
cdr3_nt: TGTGCCACCAGTGATCTAACTAGCGGTTTCACAGATACGCAGTATTTT

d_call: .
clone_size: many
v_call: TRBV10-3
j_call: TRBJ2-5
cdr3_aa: CAISELLSGTATEETQYF
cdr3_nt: TGTGCCATCAGTGAGCTTCTCTCCGGGACGGCAACCGAAGAGACCCAGTACTTC

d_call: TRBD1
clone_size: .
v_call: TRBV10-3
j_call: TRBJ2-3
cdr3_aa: CAISSTGGPDTQYF
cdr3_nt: TGTGCCATCAGTTCCACAGGGGGCCCAGATACGCAGTATTTT

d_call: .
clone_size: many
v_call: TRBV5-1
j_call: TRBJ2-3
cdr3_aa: CASSLDPGARADTQYF
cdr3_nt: TGCGCCAGCAGCTTGGATCCGGGGGCGAGGGCAGATACGCAGTATTTT